The 15 T cell receptor beta chains listed next were all sequenced from one sample in a study of blood T cell repertoires in COVID-19. Data came from immunoSEQ multiplex PCR; TCRdb stores just in-frame clones and leaves some out. The profile shows hundreds of thousands of clones, approximately 85% of them singletons. The sequenced sample was peripheral blood. The receptors shown here come from a man aged 50-60 years with active or convalescent COVID-19.

This chain links TRBV4-2 with TRBJ1-1; D remains unclear. Looked up from germline, CDR1 is LGHNA and CDR2 is YNFKEQ. The germline V and J ends were trimmed by 0 bases and 10 bases, with 12 bases remaining between them. The CDR3 runs 13 residues. Here the CDR3 reads CASSQDKASGAFF. For the CDR3, the DNA is TGTGCCAGCAGCCAAGATAAGGCCTCGGGAGCTTTCTTT.

The chain has TRBV27 and TRBJ1-2; D call uncertain. The CDR3 totals 14 residues. Germline-derived CDR1 and CDR2 are MNHEY and SMNVEV (reference sequence). Trimming shortened V by 5 bases and J by 4 bases, and 14 bases separated the two germline ends. The CDR3 here is CASSARPTLYGYTF. The DNA for the CDR3 is TGTGCCAGCAGTGCGAGGCCAACCCTCTATGGCTACACCTTC.

V and J are TRBV6-5 and TRBJ1-1, with TRBD1 matching 9 bases. Germline-derived CDR1 and CDR2 are MNHEY and SVGAGI. There are 13 residues in the CDR3. J lost 4 bases, V lost 6 bases, and 3 bases had no gene match. This CDR3 reads CASSRTGATEAFF. In DNA, the CDR3 is TGTGCCAGCAGCCGGACAGGGGCCACTGAAGCTTTCTTT.

This clone was recorded a few times. The rearrangement links TRBV6-6 to TRBJ2-1; tentatively, D is TRBD1 (5 bases). The CDR3 runs to 15 residues. Trimming cost V 2 bases and J 6 bases, with 14 bases left between them. Germline assignment: CDR1 MNHNY and CDR2 SVGAGI (reference sequence). CDR3 residues: CASSYRAGRGNEQFF. DNA of the CDR3: TGTGCCAGCAGTTACAGAGCAGGGCGAGGCAATGAGCAGTTCTTC.

The chain employs TRBV21-1 and TRBJ1-1; TRBD1, as called in the table, went unchecked against the DNA. TRBV21-1 is a known pseudogene. This CDR3 contains 14 residues. The CDR3 is CASNPDRGPDEAFF. CDR3 nucleotide sequence: TGTGCCAGCAACCCGGACAGGGGGCCGGATGAAGCTTTCTTT.

The chain carries TRBV7-9 and TRBJ1-2, with a tentative D call TRBD1 (5 bases). Trimming pared 5 bases from V and 4 bases from J, leaving 17 bases between. This CDR3 region has 15 residues. In germline, CDR1 is SEHNR, CDR2 FQNEAQ (reference sequence). The CDR3 loop is CASSPAGAGPYGYTF. CDR3 DNA sequence: TGTGCCAGCAGCCCAGCTGGGGCCGGACCCTATGGCTACACCTTC.

Regarding this clone: One junction end does not reproduce the germline sequence, and a read error may be involved. The V gene is TRBV7-7, the J gene TRBJ2-5, with D possibly being TRBD1 (5 bases). This CDR3 has 15 amino acids. Germline values: CDR1 SSHAT, CDR2 FNYEAQ (reference sequence). In DNA, the CDR3 is TGTGCTAGCAGCGTAACGACAGCCCCCCAAGAGACCCAGTACTTC. It specifies CASSVTTAPQETQYF.

This chain connects TRBV7-2 to TRBJ2-2; the match to TRBD1 covers 9 bases. CDR3 length equals 16 residues. V lost 4 bases and J lost 3; bases outside the gene matches: 6. Per the germline V gene, CDR1 is SGHTA and CDR2 is FQGNSA. In nucleotides, the CDR3 is TGTGCCAGCAGCTCTACAGGGGGCCCATACACCGGGGAGCTGTTTTTT. Amino acid sequence: CASSSTGGPYTGELFF.

The table lists this clone with a few counts. The rearrangement links TRBV6-6 to TRBJ2-7; 7 positions match TRBD2. CDR1 and CDR2 from the germline V gene are MNHNY and SVGAGI (reference sequence). The CDR3 covers 14 residues. V lost 2 bases to trimming and J lost 6 bases; unmatched junction nucleotides: 7. CDR3 nucleotides: TGTGCCAGCAGTTACGAGGGACTACCCCTCGAGCAGTACTTC. It specifies CASSYEGLPLEQYF.

V gene TRBV6-5 combines with J gene TRBJ1-1; D is unclear. Germline V lookup: CDR1 MNHEY, CDR2 SVGAGI. V was trimmed by 8 bases and J by 0 bases, leaving 13 bases between them. The CDR3 is 14 residues long. CDR3 nucleotide sequence: TGTGCCAGCCGCAAGCGGGCCATGAACACTGAAGCTTTCTTT. It codes for CASRKRAMNTEAFF.

V usage is TRBV19 and J usage is TRBJ1-4; D gene uncertain. V was trimmed by 3 bases and J by 5 bases, leaving 10 bases between them. Looked up from germline, CDR1 is LNHDA and CDR2 is SQIVND (reference sequence). This CDR3 comprises 14 residues. Here the CDR3 DNA reads TGTGCCAGTAGTATTGTGGCCGGGAATGAAAAACTGTTTTTT. Encoded protein: CASSIVAGNEKLFF.

The chain is built from TRBV5-5 and TRBJ1-1, with TRBD1 matching 8 bases. The CDR3 runs to 14 residues. V lost 5 bases to trimming and J lost 0 bases; unmatched junction nucleotides: 3. Per the germline V gene, CDR1 is SGHKS and CDR2 is YYEKEE (reference sequence). The CDR3: CASRGTGVNTEAFF. The CDR3 coding sequence is TGTGCCAGCAGGGGGACAGGAGTGAACACTGAAGCTTTCTTT.

This rearrangement joins TRBV15 to TRBJ1-4; TRBD1 is a possible D gene (6 bases). The CDR3 has 15 residues. Germline V gene lookup returns CDR1 LNHNV and CDR2 YYDKDF (reference sequence). The germline V and J ends were trimmed by 5 bases and 8 bases, with 18 bases remaining between them. This CDR3 is CATSRPSQGFEKLFF. For the CDR3, the DNA is TGTGCCACCAGCCGCCCATCACAGGGATTCGAAAAACTGTTTTTT.

This chain uses TRBV19 with TRBJ2-1; maybe TRBD1 (6 bases). The CDR3 extends over 13 amino acids. Germline CDR1 reads LNHDA; CDR2 reads SQIVND (reference sequence). V was clipped by 6 bases and J by 10 bases, with 16 bases between them. CDR3 bases: TGTGCCAGTAGAACAATAGGGGGTGCGGAGCAGTTCTTC. Amino acids: CASRTIGGAEQFF. Full variable domain (remainder filled in from reference TRBV19 and TRBJ2-1): DGGITQSPKYLFRKEGQNVTLSCEQNLNHDAMYWYRQDPGQGLRLIYYSQIVNDFQKGDIAEGYSVSREKKESFPLTVTSAQKNPTAFYLCASRTIGGAEQFFGPGTRLTVL.

The rearrangement links TRBV7-6 to TRBJ2-3; D perhaps matches TRBD1 (5 bases). V was clipped by 5 bases and J by 0 bases, with 9 bases between them. Germline V gene lookup returns CDR1 SGHVS and CDR2 FNYEAQ. The CDR3 is 14 amino acids. Written as DNA, the CDR3 is TGTGCCAGCAGCCCCCCAGGGAGCACAGATACGCAGTATTTT. This encodes CASSPPGSTDTQYF.